This entry describes one TCR beta chain. In germline, CDR1 is SGHNT, CDR2 YYREEE (reference sequence). The ends were cut back, 2 bases at V and 1 base at J, with 9 bases in the middle. The CDR3 extends over 14 amino acids. Selected positively for CCR7 and CD45RO-negative, naive CD8 cells excluded terminally differentiated effector memory CD45RA+ cells. Repertoires were generated with immunoSEQ multiplex PCR, while TCRdb's copy carries only in-frame clones and drops some. The sample contains 1.5 million to 2.5 million clones, about 95% of which appear only once. The data are from a study of shared clonotypes between healthy human individuals.

The sample consisted of naive CD8+ T cells sorted from blood. This sequence joins TRBV5-4 and TRBJ1-2, with a weak D call TRBD1 (6 bases). The clonotype originates from a man between 18 and 29 years old in good health. The CDR3 DNA reads as TGTGCCAGCAGCTTTGGGACATTTAACTATGGCTACACCTTC. The encoded protein is CASSFGTFNYGYTF.